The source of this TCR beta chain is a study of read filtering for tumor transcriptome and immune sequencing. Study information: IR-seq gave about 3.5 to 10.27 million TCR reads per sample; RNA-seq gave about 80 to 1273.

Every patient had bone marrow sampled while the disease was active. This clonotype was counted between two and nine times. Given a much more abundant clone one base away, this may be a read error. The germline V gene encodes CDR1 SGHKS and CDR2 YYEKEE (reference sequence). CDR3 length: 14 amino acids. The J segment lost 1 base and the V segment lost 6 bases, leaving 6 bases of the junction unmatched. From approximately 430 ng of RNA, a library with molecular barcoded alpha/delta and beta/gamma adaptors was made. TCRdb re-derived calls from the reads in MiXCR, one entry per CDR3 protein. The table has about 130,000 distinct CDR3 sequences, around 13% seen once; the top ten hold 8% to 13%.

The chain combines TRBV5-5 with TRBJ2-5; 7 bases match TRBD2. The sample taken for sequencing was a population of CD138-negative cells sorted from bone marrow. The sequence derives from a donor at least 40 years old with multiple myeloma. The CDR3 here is CASIGGLGQETQYF. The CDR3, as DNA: TGTGCCAGCATCGGGGGGTTGGGCCAAGAGACCCAGTACTTC.